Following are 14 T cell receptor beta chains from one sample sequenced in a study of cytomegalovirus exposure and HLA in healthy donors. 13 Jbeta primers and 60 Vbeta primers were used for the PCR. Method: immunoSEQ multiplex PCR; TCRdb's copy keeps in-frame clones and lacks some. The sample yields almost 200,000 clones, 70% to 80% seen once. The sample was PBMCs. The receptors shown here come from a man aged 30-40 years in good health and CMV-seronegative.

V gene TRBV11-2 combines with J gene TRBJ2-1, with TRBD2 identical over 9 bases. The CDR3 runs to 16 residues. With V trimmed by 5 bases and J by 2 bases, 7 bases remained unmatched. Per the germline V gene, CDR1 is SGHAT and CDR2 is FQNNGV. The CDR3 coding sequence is TGTGCCAGCAGCCGGCGGGGGGGGTTCCCCTACAATGAGCAGTTCTTC. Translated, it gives CASSRRGGFPYNEQFF. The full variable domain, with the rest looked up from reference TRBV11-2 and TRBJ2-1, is EAGVAQSPRYKIIEKRQSVAFWCNPISGHATLYWYQQILGQGPKLLIQFQNNGVVDDSQLPKDRFSAERLKGVDSTLKIQPAKLEDSAVYLCASSRRGGFPYNEQFFGPGTRLTVL.

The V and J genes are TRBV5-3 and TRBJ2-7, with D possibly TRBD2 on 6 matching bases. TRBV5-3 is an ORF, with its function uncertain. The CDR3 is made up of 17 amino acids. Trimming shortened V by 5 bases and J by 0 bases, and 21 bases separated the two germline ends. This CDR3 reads CARSSSGLPGSSYEQYF. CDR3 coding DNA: TGTGCCAGAAGTTCTTCAGGACTACCCGGGAGCTCCTACGAGCAGTACTTC.

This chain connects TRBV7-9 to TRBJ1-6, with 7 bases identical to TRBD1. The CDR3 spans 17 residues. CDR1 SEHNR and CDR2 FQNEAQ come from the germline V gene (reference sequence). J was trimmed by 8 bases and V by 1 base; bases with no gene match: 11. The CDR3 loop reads CASSLDVFDRVDSPLHF. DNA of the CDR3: TGTGCCAGCAGCTTAGACGTTTTTGACAGGGTCGATTCACCCCTCCACTTT.

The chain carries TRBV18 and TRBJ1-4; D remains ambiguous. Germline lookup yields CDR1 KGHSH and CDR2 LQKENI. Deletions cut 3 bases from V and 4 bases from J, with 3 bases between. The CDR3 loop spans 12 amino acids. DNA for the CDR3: TGTGCCAGCTCACCCAATAATGAAAAACTGTTTTTT. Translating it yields CASSPNNEKLFF. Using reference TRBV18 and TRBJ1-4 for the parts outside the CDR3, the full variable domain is NAGVMQNPRHLVRRRGQEARLRCSPMKGHSHVYWYRQLPEEGLKFMVYLQKENIIDESGMPKERFSAEFPKEGPSILRIQQVVRGDSAAYFCASSPNNEKLFFGSGTQLSVL.

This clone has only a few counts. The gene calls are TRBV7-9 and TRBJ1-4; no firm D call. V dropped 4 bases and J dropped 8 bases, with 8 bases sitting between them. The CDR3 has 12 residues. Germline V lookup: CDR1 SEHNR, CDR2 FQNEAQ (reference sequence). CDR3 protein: CASSSSGEKLFF. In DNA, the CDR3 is TGTGCCAGCAGCTCATCGGGGGAAAAACTGTTTTTT.

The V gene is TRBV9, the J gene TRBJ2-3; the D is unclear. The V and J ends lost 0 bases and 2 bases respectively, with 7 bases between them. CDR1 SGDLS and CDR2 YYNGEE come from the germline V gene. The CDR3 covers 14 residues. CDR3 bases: TGTGCCAGCAGCGTAGGAACAAACACAGATACGCAGTATTTT. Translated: CASSVGTNTDTQYF.

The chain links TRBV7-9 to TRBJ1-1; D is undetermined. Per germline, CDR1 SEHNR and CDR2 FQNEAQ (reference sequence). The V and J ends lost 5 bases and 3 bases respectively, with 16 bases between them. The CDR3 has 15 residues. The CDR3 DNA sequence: TGTGCCAGCAGCCCCCTCCCCCCCGGGGACACTGAAGCTTTCTTT. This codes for CASSPLPPGDTEAFF.

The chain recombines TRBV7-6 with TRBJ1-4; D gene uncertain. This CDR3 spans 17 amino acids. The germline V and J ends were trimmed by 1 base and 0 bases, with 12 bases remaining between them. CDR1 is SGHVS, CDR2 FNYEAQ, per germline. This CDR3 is CASSLGRGPATNEKLFF. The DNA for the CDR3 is TGTGCCAGCAGCTTAGGTAGAGGGCCTGCAACTAATGAAAAACTGTTTTTT.

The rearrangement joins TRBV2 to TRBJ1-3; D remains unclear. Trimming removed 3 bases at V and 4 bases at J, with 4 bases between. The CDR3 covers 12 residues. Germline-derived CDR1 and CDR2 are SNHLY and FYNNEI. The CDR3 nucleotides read TGTGCCAGCAGTGAGCAGGGAAACACCATATATTTT. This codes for CASSEQGNTIYF.

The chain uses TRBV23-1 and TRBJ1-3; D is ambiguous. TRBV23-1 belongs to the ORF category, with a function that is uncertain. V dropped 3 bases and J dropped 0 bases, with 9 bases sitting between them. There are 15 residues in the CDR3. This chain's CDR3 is CASSQRSYSGNTIYF. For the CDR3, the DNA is TGCGCCAGCAGTCAGCGAAGCTACTCTGGAAACACCATATATTTT.

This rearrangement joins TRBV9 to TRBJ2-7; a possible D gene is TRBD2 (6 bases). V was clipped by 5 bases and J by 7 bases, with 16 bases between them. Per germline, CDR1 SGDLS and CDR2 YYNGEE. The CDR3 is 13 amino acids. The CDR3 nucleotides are TGTGCCAGCAGTAGCGGCGGGTCAGGGGAGCAGTACTTC. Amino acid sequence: CASSSGGSGEQYF.

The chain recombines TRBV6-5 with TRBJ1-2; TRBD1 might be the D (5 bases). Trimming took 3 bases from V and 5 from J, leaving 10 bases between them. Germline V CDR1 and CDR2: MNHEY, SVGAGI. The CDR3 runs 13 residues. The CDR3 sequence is CASSYVAGYGYTF. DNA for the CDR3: TGTGCCAGCAGTTATGTGGCAGGGTATGGCTACACCTTC.

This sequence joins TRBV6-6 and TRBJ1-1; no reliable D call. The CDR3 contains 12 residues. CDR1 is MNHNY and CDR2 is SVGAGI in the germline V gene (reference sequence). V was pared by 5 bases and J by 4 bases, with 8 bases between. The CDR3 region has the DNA TGTGCCAGCAGTCACAGTGGCACTGAAGCTTTCTTT. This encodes CASSHSGTEAFF.

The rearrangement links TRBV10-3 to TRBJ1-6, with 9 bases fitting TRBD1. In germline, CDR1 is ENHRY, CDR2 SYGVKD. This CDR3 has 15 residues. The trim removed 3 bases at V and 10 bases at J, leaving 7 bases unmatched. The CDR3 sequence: CAISEAGTGQSPLHF. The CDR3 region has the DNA TGTGCCATCAGTGAAGCCGGGACAGGGCAATCACCCCTCCACTTT.